These 32 T cell receptor beta chains share one sample of origin, sequenced in a study of identifying expanded T cells in peripheral blood. Repertoires were generated with immunoSEQ multiplex PCR, while TCRdb's copy carries only in-frame clones and drops some. The repertoire has approximately 140,000 clones, about 86% of them found once; the top ten carry approximately 8%. What was sequenced was blood. These receptors were obtained from a person between 18 and 75 years old in good health.

The V and J genes are TRBV13 and TRBJ2-7, with D perhaps assigned TRBD1 or TRBD2 (5 bases each). The CDR3 runs 16 residues. Germline V gene sequence: CDR1 PRHDT, CDR2 FYEKMQ (reference sequence). V lost 5 bases, J lost 3 bases, and 20 bases lay in between. The CDR3 loop reads CASSRWDSDSYYEQYF. The CDR3 coding sequence is TGTGCCAGCAGCCGATGGGATAGCGACAGCTACTACGAGCAGTACTTC. Full variable domain (missing parts from reference TRBV13 and TRBJ2-7): AAGVIQSPRHLIKEKRETATLKCYPIPRHDTVYWYQQGPGQDPQFLISFYEKMQSDKGSIPDRFSAQQFSDYHSELNMSSLELGDSALYFCASSRWDSDSYYEQYFGPGTRLTVT.

A word on this clone: Mismatch with germline at one junction end may stem from a read error. This sequence joins TRBV2 and TRBJ2-1; 8 nucleotides match TRBD1. This CDR3 comprises 12 residues. The germline V gene encodes CDR1 SNHLY and CDR2 FYNNEI. CDR3 protein: CASSDLDRVRIF. CDR3 nucleotide sequence: TGTGCCAGCAGTGATTTGGACAGGGTAAGGATCTTC.

A few counts support this clone. The J gene is TRBJ2-2, the V gene TRBV18; weak D call: TRBD2 (5 bases). The V gene's germline CDR1 is KGHSH and CDR2 LQKENI. Trimming left V 4 bases short and J 6 bases short, with 9 bases between. This CDR3 contains 13 residues. The CDR3 DNA sequence: TGTGCCAGCTCACTAGCGATGGCCGGGGAGCTGTTTTTT. Translated: CASSLAMAGELFF. Based on the CDR3 plus reference TRBV18 and TRBJ2-2, the full variable domain is NAGVMQNPRHLVRRRGQEARLRCSPMKGHSHVYWYRQLPEEGLKFMVYLQKENIIDESGMPKERFSAEFPKEGPSILRIQQVVRGDSAAYFCASSLAMAGELFFGEGSRLTVL.

The V call is TRBV28, the J call TRBJ1-3; 8 nucleotides align to TRBD1. Germline CDR1 reads MDHEN; CDR2 reads SYDVKM. V gave up 6 bases and J gave up 0 bases; unmatched junction bases: 10. The CDR3 has 17 amino acids. CDR3 coding DNA: TGTGCCAGCAGGCCGGGACAGGCGACCCGCTCTGGAAACACCATATATTTT. This sequence encodes CASRPGQATRSGNTIYF.

J is TRBJ2-7 and V is TRBV11-2; TRBD2 is a possible D gene (6 bases). Trimming cost V 2 bases and J 2 bases, with 10 bases left between them. This CDR3 spans 14 amino acids. Germline lookup yields CDR1 SGHAT and CDR2 FQNNGV. CDR3 in amino acids: CASSLSRGTYEQYF. CDR3 sequence (DNA): TGTGCCAGCAGCTTAAGTCGGGGGACCTACGAGCAGTACTTC.

This chain uses TRBV2 with TRBJ1-1; the match to TRBD1 covers 8 bases. The CDR3 runs to 13 residues. The ends lost 8 bases at V and 6 bases at J; junction bases unmatched: 8. The germline gives CDR1 SNHLY, CDR2 FYNNEI. For the CDR3, the DNA is TGTGCCAGCGGCCGGGACAGGTCTTCTGAAGCTTTCTTT. As protein: CASGRDRSSEAFF.

This chain joins TRBV27 and TRBJ2-7, with 11 bases matching TRBD1. Germline assignment: CDR1 MNHEY and CDR2 SMNVEV (reference sequence). V shed 3 bases and J 3 bases; nucleotides not matched to a gene: 7. This CDR3 region has 16 residues. The CDR3 loop is CASSFRGTGGIYEQYF. DNA of the CDR3: TGTGCCAGCAGTTTTAGAGGGACAGGGGGGATCTACGAGCAGTACTTC.

The V and J genes are TRBV5-1 and TRBJ2-3, with 8 bases identical to TRBD2. Germline V gives CDR1 SGHRS, CDR2 YFSETQ. CDR3 size: 15 residues. With 3 bases clipped from V and 5 bases from J, the junction kept 8 bases outside the gene matches. The CDR3 DNA follows: TGCGCCAGCAGCTGGCGTAGCGGGAATGAAGATACGCAGTATTTT. Protein product: CASSWRSGNEDTQYF. Supplemented by reference TRBV5-1 and TRBJ2-3, the full variable domain reads KAGVTQTPRYLIKTRGQQVTLSCSPISGHRSVSWYQQTPGQGLQFLFEYFSETQRNKGNFPGRFSGRQFSNSRSEMNVSTLELGDSALYLCASSWRSGNEDTQYFGPGTRLTVL.

The genes are TRBV2 and TRBJ1-1; 7 bases fit TRBD1. Trimming took 7 bases from V and 4 from J; bases not matched to a gene: 6. The CDR3 consists of 13 residues. CDR1 is SNHLY, CDR2 FYNNEI, per germline. The DNA for the CDR3 is TGTGCCAGCAAGGGTCAGGGGGGCACTGAAGCTTTCTTT. Translation gives CASKGQGGTEAFF.

This chain links TRBV6-1 with TRBJ1-1; D is uncertain. Germline V gene lookup returns CDR1 MNHNS and CDR2 SASEGT. The V end lost 8 bases, the J end lost 6 bases, and 19 bases lay between the germline ends. The length of the CDR3 is 14 residues. CDR3 region: CASRRSGWEPEAFF. The CDR3 bases are TGTGCCAGCCGGCGGTCTGGGTGGGAGCCTGAAGCTTTCTTT.

V gene TRBV7-2 combines with J gene TRBJ2-7; TRBD2 aligns across 13 bases. The CDR3 is made up of 15 amino acids. With V trimmed by 5 bases and J by 6 bases, 7 bases remained unmatched. Per germline, CDR1 SGHTA and CDR2 FQGNSA. The CDR3 nucleotides read TGTGCCAGCAGCCGCGGACTAGCGGGAGCGAGCGAGCAGTACTTC. Its translation: CASSRGLAGASEQYF.

This clone has more than one count but fewer than ten. The chain links TRBV30 to TRBJ1-5; possible D gene TRBD1, 5 bases. Trimming removed 4 bases at V and 1 base at J, with 11 bases between. Germline CDR1 is GTSNPN and CDR2 is SVGIG (reference sequence). The CDR3 spans 14 residues. For the CDR3, the DNA is TGTGCCTGGAATCGGGACGGGAGCAATCAGCCCCAGCATTTT. Its protein is CAWNRDGSNQPQHF. The whole variable domain, remainder taken from reference TRBV30 and TRBJ1-5, is SQTIHQWPATLVQPVGSPLSLECTVEGTSNPNLYWYRQAAGRGLQLLFYSVGIGQISSEVPQNLSASRPQDRQFILSSKKLLLSDSGFYLCAWNRDGSNQPQHFGDGTRLSIL.

This chain links TRBV28 with TRBJ1-4; D is ambiguous. Per the germline V gene, CDR1 is MDHEN and CDR2 is SYDVKM. The V and J ends lost 3 bases and 3 bases respectively, with 5 bases between them. This CDR3 is 13 amino acids long. CDR3 residues: CASSLVANEKLFF. CDR3 coding DNA: TGTGCCAGCAGTTTGGTAGCTAATGAAAAACTGTTTTTT.

The J gene is TRBJ1-2, the V gene TRBV28, with TRBD1 identical over 7 bases. Germline lookup yields CDR1 MDHEN and CDR2 SYDVKM. J was trimmed by 5 bases and V by 5 bases; bases with no gene match: 14. CDR3 length: 16 residues. The CDR3 protein is CASSALHRTGGYGYTF. CDR3 DNA sequence: TGTGCCAGCAGTGCCCTTCACCGGACAGGCGGGTATGGCTACACCTTC.

The chain is built from TRBV29-1 and TRBJ2-1; no definite D call. V lost 2 bases and J lost 4, with 9 bases in between. This CDR3 has 13 amino acids. Germline V gives CDR1 SQVTM, CDR2 ANQGSEA. In nucleotides, the CDR3 is TGCAGCGTTGAAATTACACAGTACAATGAGCAGTTCTTC. Its translation: CSVEITQYNEQFF.

The chain carries TRBV28 and TRBJ1-6; 9 nucleotides agree with TRBD1. The CDR3 totals 15 residues. In germline, CDR1 is MDHEN, CDR2 SYDVKM. J lost 8 bases, V lost 1 base, and 3 bases had no gene match. The CDR3 DNA is TGTGCCAGCAGTTTATACGGGACAGGGTATTCACCCCTCCACTTT. This gives the protein CASSLYGTGYSPLHF.

This chain connects TRBV7-9 to TRBJ2-7; D is undetermined. The CDR3 is made up of 12 amino acids. The germline CDR1 and CDR2 sequences are SEHNR and FQNEAQ (reference sequence). Between the trimmed V and J ends, which lost 4 bases and 3 bases, there was a span of 7 bases. CDR3 region: CASSSQHYEQYF. The CDR3 DNA is TGTGCCAGCAGCTCCCAGCACTACGAGCAGTACTTC. The whole variable domain, filled in from reference TRBV7-9 and TRBJ2-7, reads DTGVSQNPRHKITKRGQNVTFRCDPISEHNRLYWYRQTLGQGPEFLTYFQNEAQLEKSRLLSDRFSAERPKGSFSTLEIQRTEQGDSAMYLCASSSQHYEQYFGPGTRLTVT.

A few counts support this clone. The chain links TRBV6-5 to TRBJ2-7; 7 nucleotides align to TRBD2. Germline-derived CDR1 and CDR2 are MNHEY and SVGAGI. This CDR3 is 15 amino acids long. The J segment lost 0 bases and the V segment lost 3 bases, leaving 5 bases of the junction unmatched. The CDR3: CASSYLGRSSYEQYF. The CDR3, as DNA: TGTGCCAGCAGTTATCTCGGGAGGAGCTCCTACGAGCAGTACTTC.

J is TRBJ2-1 and V is TRBV7-9; TRBD1 aligns across 7 bases. The CDR3 has 12 amino acids. Trimming took 6 bases from V and 12 from J; bases not matched to a gene: 8. From germline, CDR1 is SEHNR and CDR2 FQNEAQ (reference sequence). As DNA, the CDR3 is TGTGCCAGCAGATCCGGACAGGAAGCGCAGTTCTTC. Translating gives CASRSGQEAQFF.

This chain uses TRBV28 with TRBJ1-3; 11 bases agree with TRBD1. J was trimmed by 4 bases and V by 3 bases; bases with no gene match: 8. Germline CDR1 is MDHEN and CDR2 is SYDVKM. The CDR3 has 17 residues. CDR3 coding DNA: TGTGCCAGCAGTTTCCGGACAGGGGGCTTTTCGGGAAACACCATATATTTT. It specifies CASSFRTGGFSGNTIYF.

V and J are TRBV2 and TRBJ2-2; D gene uncertain. The V end lost 6 bases, the J end lost 0 bases, and 5 bases lay between the germline ends. Germline V gene lookup returns CDR1 SNHLY and CDR2 FYNNEI. The CDR3 loop spans 13 amino acids. CDR3: CASRETNTGELFF. The CDR3 DNA reads as TGTGCCAGCAGGGAAACGAACACCGGGGAGCTGTTTTTT.

The V gene is TRBV7-8, the J gene TRBJ2-3, with D possibly matching TRBD1 (6 bases). CDR1 is SGHVS, CDR2 FQNEAQ, per germline. The length of the CDR3 is 15 residues. With 6 bases removed from V and 3 bases from J, the gap between germline ends came to 16 bases. The DNA for the CDR3 is TGTGCCAGCAGACCCGACAGGTTCGGTACAGATACGCAGTATTTT. Protein: CASRPDRFGTDTQYF.

This rearrangement joins TRBV9 to TRBJ2-2; tentatively, D is TRBD1 (6 bases). Germline values: CDR1 SGDLS, CDR2 YYNGEE. The V gene lost 2 bases and the J gene lost 6 bases, with 11 bases spanning the gap. The CDR3 runs to 14 residues. CDR3 coding DNA: TGTGCCAGCAGCGTGACAGGTTACTCCGGGGAGCTGTTTTTT. Protein sequence: CASSVTGYSGELFF.

The rearrangement links TRBV5-4 to TRBJ2-2, with D tentatively TRBD2 (6 bases). This CDR3 spans 16 amino acids. Germline assignment: CDR1 SGHNT and CDR2 YYREEE (reference sequence). V was shortened by 4 bases and J by 5 bases, with 18 bases between the two germline ends. The CDR3 nucleotides read TGTGCCAGCAGCACGGTAGCGGAGAAACTAACCGGGGAGCTGTTTTTT. As protein: CASSTVAEKLTGELFF.

This clone was detected only a few times. The chain carries TRBV11-3 and TRBJ2-7; D ambiguous. Germline V CDR1 and CDR2: SGHNT, YENEEA. The CDR3 is made up of 13 amino acids. Trimming removed 0 bases from V and 5 bases from J, with 8 bases in between. CDR3 nucleotides: TGTGCCAGCAGCTTAGATATGGGGAACGAGCAGTACTTC. This codes for CASSLDMGNEQYF.

V and J are TRBV5-6 and TRBJ2-1; tentative D call: TRBD1 (6 bases). The CDR3 runs to 13 residues. Per germline, CDR1 SGHDT and CDR2 YYEEEE. V lost 0 bases and J 6 bases, leaving 7 bases between the germline ends. The CDR3 loop reads CASSLDRVNEQFF. The CDR3 DNA follows: TGTGCCAGCAGCTTGGACAGGGTCAATGAGCAGTTCTTC. Filled out from reference TRBV5-6 and TRBJ2-1, the complete variable domain reads DAGVTQSPTHLIKTRGQQVTLRCSPKSGHDTVSWYQQALGQGPQFIFQYYEEEERQRGNFPDRFSGHQFPNYSSELNVNALLLGDSALYLCASSLDRVNEQFFGPGTRLTVL.

The genes are TRBV6-5 and TRBJ2-3; D is unclear. CDR1 and CDR2 from the germline V gene are MNHEY and SVGAGI. V gave up 7 bases and J gave up 4 bases, with 15 bases separating them. The CDR3 is made up of 14 amino acids. The CDR3 coding sequence is TGTGCCAGCAATATCGACGGGTCATCAGATACGCAGTATTTT. It codes for CASNIDGSSDTQYF.

The chain uses TRBV5-5 and TRBJ2-2; unclear D gene. Germline CDR1 SGHKS, CDR2 YYEKEE (reference sequence). CDR3 length: 16 amino acids. V lost 0 bases to trimming and J lost 5 bases, with 14 bases between them. The CDR3 protein is CASSLDPDVRTGELFF. DNA of the CDR3: TGTGCCAGCAGCTTGGATCCCGACGTCCGTACCGGGGAGCTGTTTTTT.

The rearrangement joins TRBV7-9 to TRBJ2-5; 8 positions agree with TRBD2. The CDR3 sequence is 15 residues long. CDR1 SEHNR and CDR2 FQNEAQ come from the germline V gene (reference sequence). V was pared by 1 base and J by 7 bases, with 8 bases of the junction left unmatched. The CDR3: CASSLGGLGLGTQYF. For the CDR3, the DNA is TGTGCCAGCAGCTTAGGGGGACTGGGACTAGGGACCCAGTACTTC.

The V call is TRBV6-5, the J call TRBJ1-2; D gene unclear. The germline V and J ends were trimmed by 0 bases and 4 bases, with 12 bases remaining between them. Germline values: CDR1 MNHEY, CDR2 SVGAGI. The CDR3 runs to 15 residues. The CDR3 bases are TGTGCCAGCAGTTACTCGATTTCAGAGACCTATGGCTACACCTTC. It codes for CASSYSISETYGYTF.

This sequence joins TRBV4-2 and TRBJ1-1; TRBD1 might be the D (6 bases). V lost 4 bases and J 1 base, leaving 10 bases between the germline ends. CDR1 is LGHNA, CDR2 YNFKEQ, per germline. The CDR3 covers 14 residues. CDR3 nucleotides: TGTGCCAGCAGCCCAGACAGGCAGAACACTGAAGCTTTCTTT. It encodes CASSPDRQNTEAFF.

The chain recombines TRBV6-1 with TRBJ2-5; TRBD1 might be the D (5 bases). Per germline, CDR1 MNHNS and CDR2 SASEGT. The CDR3 length is 16 residues. Trimming stripped 4 bases from V and 1 base from J, with 16 bases between. The CDR3 DNA sequence: TGTGCCAGCAGTGGGAACCGACAGCCGATCCAAGAGACCCAGTACTTC. Its translation: CASSGNRQPIQETQYF.